Shown below are 19 T cell receptor beta chains from a single sample sequenced in a study of cytomegalovirus exposure and HLA in healthy donors. PCR was performed using 60 Vbeta and 13 Jbeta primers. The repertoire was sequenced with immunoSEQ multiplex PCR; TCRdb's copy has only in-frame clones and lacks some. The sample's table shows some 120,000 clones. The specimen was PBMCs. These receptors were collected from a man between 18 and 35 years old in good health and CMV-seronegative.

The chain is built from TRBV5-1 and TRBJ2-1, with a possible D match to TRBD2 (5 bases). V was pared by 4 bases and J by 8 bases, with 22 bases between. Germline V gene lookup returns CDR1 SGHRS and CDR2 YFSETQ. This CDR3 spans 16 amino acids. The CDR3 spells CASSGRMGTLSDEQFF. CDR3 in DNA: TGCGCCAGCAGCGGGAGAATGGGCACTCTGTCAGATGAGCAGTTCTTC.

The chain has TRBV7-9 and TRBJ2-5, with D perhaps matching TRBD1 (8 bases). The V end was cut by 5 bases, the J end by 3 bases, with 22 bases between. The germline gives CDR1 SEHNR, CDR2 FQNEAQ (reference sequence). This CDR3 spans 17 amino acids. CDR3 nucleotide sequence: TGTGCCAGCAGCCCGCCGACAGGGGAGGGTTACAAAGAGACCCAGTACTTC. Its protein product is CASSPPTGEGYKETQYF.

A remark on this clone: The same CDR3 can be traced to other DNA sequences in this sample. The chain employs TRBV5-1 and TRBJ1-2, with 11 nucleotides matching TRBD1. The CDR3 has 12 residues. The V and J ends lost 4 bases and 8 bases, in that order; junction bases with no gene match: 1. In germline, CDR1 is SGHRS, CDR2 YFSETQ. In DNA form, the CDR3 reads TGCGCCAGCAGCAGGACAGGGGGCGGCTACACCTTC. This translates into CASSRTGGGYTF.

This chain joins TRBV19 and TRBJ2-7, with D perhaps matching TRBD2 (5 bases). The CDR3 has 11 residues. CDR1 LNHDA and CDR2 SQIVND come from the germline V gene (reference sequence). Trimming shortened V by 10 bases and J by 7 bases, and 14 bases separated the two germline ends. The CDR3 is CATSNGWEQYF. The CDR3 nucleotides are TGTGCCACTAGCAACGGGTGGGAGCAGTACTTC.

The chain links TRBV28 to TRBJ1-1, with TRBD1 matching over 8 bases. Looked up from germline, CDR1 is MDHEN and CDR2 is SYDVKM. With 4 bases clipped from V and 1 base from J, the junction kept 11 bases outside the gene matches. The CDR3 totals 17 residues. The CDR3 spells CASSSGQGGLANTEAFF. The CDR3, as DNA: TGTGCCAGCAGTTCCGGACAGGGTGGGTTGGCGAACACTGAAGCTTTCTTT.

The V gene is TRBV28, the J gene TRBJ2-7; 7 bases line up with TRBD1. Germline V gives CDR1 MDHEN, CDR2 SYDVKM. The V segment lost 6 bases and the J segment 3 bases; nucleotides outside the gene matches: 5. The CDR3 spans 13 residues. CDR3 protein: CASSPQGDYEQYF. The CDR3 nucleotides read TGTGCCAGCAGCCCTCAGGGGGACTACGAGCAGTACTTC. Filled out from reference TRBV28 and TRBJ2-7, the complete variable domain reads DVKVTQSSRYLVKRTGEKVFLECVQDMDHENMFWYRQDPGLGLRLIYFSYDVKMKEKGDIPEGYSVSREKKERFSLILESASTNQTSMYLCASSPQGDYEQYFGPGTRLTVT.

The chain couples TRBV27 to TRBJ2-2, with 7 bases fitting TRBD2. CDR1 and CDR2 from the germline V gene are MNHEY and SMNVEV (reference sequence). The CDR3 is 14 residues long. Trimming cost V 6 bases and J 6 bases; bases outside gene matches: 7. The DNA of the CDR3 is TGTGCCAGCAGACCCTATGCGGGGGCCGGGGAGCTGTTTTTT. Amino acids: CASRPYAGAGELFF.

The chain links TRBV25-1 to TRBJ1-4; 7 bases match TRBD1. The CDR3 runs to 14 residues. The trim removed 5 bases at V and 7 bases at J, leaving 7 bases unmatched. The germline V gene has CDR1 MGHDK and CDR2 SYGVNS. CDR3 nucleotides: TGTGCCAGCAGTCCACAGGGGTCGGGTGAAAAACTGTTTTTT. Its translation: CASSPQGSGEKLFF.

The chain joins TRBV13 to TRBJ2-1, with TRBD2 matching over 9 bases. V lost 5 bases to trimming and J lost 7 bases; unmatched junction nucleotides: 12. CDR3 size: 16 residues. CDR1 is PRHDT and CDR2 is FYEKMQ in the germline V gene (reference sequence). CDR3 in DNA: TGTGCCAGCAGCCCCCAGATAGGCGGGGGGGGAAATGAGCAGTTCTTC. Translated, it gives CASSPQIGGGGNEQFF.

The CDR3 region has the DNA TGTGCCAGCAGCCCGACAGGGGCCACTGAAGCTTTCTTT. Residues: CASSPTGATEAFF. The rearrangement uses TRBV7-9 and TRBJ1-1; 8 bases are shared with TRBD1. This CDR3 comprises 13 residues. V dropped 5 bases and J dropped 4; count of bases not matched to a gene: 3. Germline loops: CDR1 SEHNR, CDR2 FQNEAQ (reference sequence).

The chain carries TRBV2 and TRBJ1-1; 7 nucleotides agree with TRBD1. J gave up 1 base and V 0 bases, and 2 bases lay outside the gene matches. The CDR3 runs to 15 residues. CDR1 is SNHLY, CDR2 FYNNEI, per germline. The CDR3 reads CASSEARTGNTEAFF. DNA of the CDR3: TGTGCCAGCAGTGAAGCGCGGACAGGGAACACTGAAGCTTTCTTT.

J is TRBJ2-7 and V is TRBV6-6, with 10 nucleotides matching TRBD2. The CDR3 extends over 14 amino acids. Germline lookup yields CDR1 MNHNY and CDR2 SVGAGI (reference sequence). J lost 5 bases, V lost 2 bases, and 3 bases had no gene match. DNA of the CDR3: TGTGCCAGCAGTTACGCGGGACTAGCGAACGAGCAGTACTTC. Encoded protein: CASSYAGLANEQYF.

V and J are TRBV2 and TRBJ1-2; D gene uncertain. CDR3 size: 13 residues. V was pared by 6 bases and J by 2 bases, with 10 bases between. CDR1 SNHLY and CDR2 FYNNEI come from the germline V gene. The CDR3 sequence is CASSGGQNYGYTF. The CDR3 region has the DNA TGTGCCAGCAGCGGAGGGCAGAACTATGGCTACACCTTC. The full variable domain, completed using reference TRBV2 and TRBJ1-2, is EPEVTQTPSHQVTQMGQEVILRCVPISNHLYFYWYRQILGQKVEFLVSFYNNEISEKSEIFDDQFSVERPDGSNFTLKIRSTKLEDSAMYFCASSGGQNYGYTFGSGTRLTVV.

The V and J genes are TRBV11-2 and TRBJ2-7; 10 bases line up with TRBD2. The CDR3 runs to 15 residues. Germline lookup yields CDR1 SGHAT and CDR2 FQNNGV. The V and J ends lost 1 base and 7 bases, in that order; junction bases with no gene match: 7. CDR3 amino acids: CASSLVAAGGREQYF. CDR3 DNA: TGTGCCAGCAGCTTAGTAGCAGCGGGAGGGCGAGAGCAGTACTTC.

CDR3 sequence: CASSLPGSSYEQYF. The CDR3 bases are TGTGCCAGCAGCTTGCCCGGGAGCTCCTACGAGCAGTACTTC. V is TRBV5-4 and J is TRBJ2-7; TRBD2 might be the D (6 bases). Germline CDR1 and CDR2: SGHNT and YYREEE (reference sequence). The CDR3 length is 14 residues. Trimming left V 1 base short and J 0 bases short, with 8 bases between.

The CDR3 here is CASSSRVSGANVLTF. As DNA, the CDR3 is TGTGCCAGCAGCTCCCGCGTCTCTGGGGCCAACGTCCTGACTTTC. This chain joins TRBV7-4 and TRBJ2-6; D is undetermined. V lost 4 bases, J lost 0 bases, and 7 bases lay in between. There are 15 residues in the CDR3. Germline V gene sequence: CDR1 SGHVT, CDR2 SQSDAQ.

The gene calls are TRBV5-1 and TRBJ1-2; 9 positions agree with TRBD1. V lost 3 bases, J lost 6 bases, and 9 bases stayed unmatched. The CDR3 is 15 amino acids. Germline lookup yields CDR1 SGHRS and CDR2 YFSETQ. CDR3 DNA sequence: TGCGCCAGCAGCTCCGGGACAGGGCCAGGGGATGGCTACACCTTC. Residues: CASSSGTGPGDGYTF.

The gene calls are TRBV19 and TRBJ1-1; D possibly corresponds to TRBD1 (6 bases). Trimming removed 5 bases from V and 0 bases from J, with 10 bases in between. Looked up from germline, CDR1 is LNHDA and CDR2 is SQIVND (reference sequence). The CDR3 spans 14 residues. CDR3 sequence reads: CASSAGQLNTEAFF. For the CDR3, the DNA is TGTGCCAGTAGTGCCGGACAGTTGAACACTGAAGCTTTCTTT. The variable domain in full, with the rest retrieved from reference TRBV19 and TRBJ1-1, is DGGITQSPKYLFRKEGQNVTLSCEQNLNHDAMYWYRQDPGQGLRLIYYSQIVNDFQKGDIAEGYSVSREKKESFPLTVTSAQKNPTAFYLCASSAGQLNTEAFFGQGTRLTVV.

J is TRBJ2-2 and V is TRBV18; no reliable D call. The CDR3 is made up of 13 amino acids. Germline CDR1 is KGHSH and CDR2 is LQKENI. V shed 6 bases and J shed 5 bases, with 10 bases lying between them. CDR3 in DNA: TGTGCCAGCTCGCCCAGTAATACCGGGGAGCTGTTTTTT. Its translation: CASSPSNTGELFF.